The rows below give T cell receptor beta chains drawn from one sample of a study of blood T cell repertoires in COVID-19. Libraries were prepared by immunoSEQ multiplex PCR; TCRdb keeps only in-frame clonotypes and omits some of them. The data contain about 98,000 clones, nearly 90% of them singletons. Material: peripheral blood. Receptors originate from a man aged 45 to 65 with active COVID-19. CDR3s include the opening cysteine and the closing phenylalanine or tryptophan. The order of the fields is CDR3 protein, CDR3 DNA, V gene, D gene, CDR3 length, J gene, clone size. The D gene is left open where the match is weak. Only some rows state a clone size, as once, few, many or a class for expanded clones.

CASSYLPTSGVAKNIQYF TGCGCCAGCAGCTACCTTCCGACTAGCGGGGTAGCCAAAAACATTCAGTACTTC TRBV5-1 TRBD2 18 TRBJ2-4 .
CASSLANSPELFF TGTGCCAGCAGCTTGGCGAACAGTCCAGAACTGTTTTTT TRBV5-6 . 13 TRBJ1-4 .
CASSLTEDGEQYF TGTGCCAGCAGCTTAACGGAGGACGGCGAGCAGTACTTC TRBV7-9 . 13 TRBJ2-7 .
CASSFFIGLAGGQETQYF TGTGCCAGCAGCTTTTTTATAGGGTTAGCGGGGGGCCAAGAGACCCAGTACTTC TRBV7-2 TRBD2 18 TRBJ2-5 .
CASSLPRGVMAGELFF TGTGCCAGCAGCTTACCTCGCGGGGTAATGGCCGGGGAGCTGTTTTTT TRBV7-2 . 16 TRBJ2-2 .
CATGGLAGRNEQFF TGTGCCACTGGGGGACTAGCGGGGAGAAATGAGCAGTTCTTC TRBV6-5 TRBD2 14 TRBJ2-1 .
CASRRTVSTDTQYF TGTGCCAGCAGGCGGACAGTTAGCACAGATACGCAGTATTTT TRBV27 . 14 TRBJ2-3 .
CASSLGQGSEKLFF TGCGCCAGCAGCCTAGGACAGGGCAGTGAAAAACTGTTTTTT TRBV4-1 TRBD1 14 TRBJ1-4 few
CASSPGQAYEQYF TGTGCCAGCAGCCCGGGACAAGCCTACGAGCAGTACTTC TRBV12-3/TRBV12-4 . 13 TRBJ2-7 .
CASSFRDLGNEQYF TGTGCCAGCAGCTTCCGGGACTTAGGCAACGAGCAGTACTTC TRBV5-4 . 14 TRBJ2-7 .
CASSSGPRDEQYF TGTGCCAGCAGCTCCGGGCCGCGGGACGAGCAGTACTTC TRBV7-2 . 13 TRBJ2-7 .
CASSEVSLGTYTGELFF TGTGCCAGCAGTGAGGTGTCCTTGGGCACCTACACCGGGGAGCTGTTTTTT TRBV25-1 . 17 TRBJ2-2 .
CATSRVRDTYGYTF TGTGCCACCAGCAGAGTAAGGGACACCTATGGCTACACCTTC TRBV15 . 14 TRBJ1-2 .
CASSLRTSGDQETQYF TGTGCCAGCAGCTTAAGGACTAGCGGGGACCAAGAGACCCAGTACTTC TRBV11-3 TRBD2 16 TRBJ2-5 .
CSASRSPSDTYGYTF TGCAGTGCTAGTCGCTCCCCCTCGGACACTTATGGCTACACCTTC TRBV20-1 . 15 TRBJ1-2 .
CASSTGDYQPQHF TGTGCCAGCTCCACGGGTGACTATCAGCCCCAGCATTTT TRBV6-6 . 13 TRBJ1-5 .
CSATKNNEQFF TGCAGTGCTACCAAAAACAATGAGCAGTTCTTC TRBV20-1 . 11 TRBJ2-1 .
CASSLLWGSGGAQTQYF TGTGCCAGCAGCTTACTATGGGGTAGCGGGGGGGCCCAGACCCAGTACTTC TRBV7-2 TRBD2 17 TRBJ2-5 .
CASSQRGGIAKNIQYF TGTGCCAGCAGCCAAAGGGGAGGAATAGCCAAAAACATTCAGTACTTC TRBV3-1/TRBV3-2 . 16 TRBJ2-4 .
CASSSGQGSYEQYF TGTGCCAGTAGCTCGGGACAGGGCTCGTACGAGCAGTACTTC TRBV19 TRBD1 14 TRBJ2-7 .